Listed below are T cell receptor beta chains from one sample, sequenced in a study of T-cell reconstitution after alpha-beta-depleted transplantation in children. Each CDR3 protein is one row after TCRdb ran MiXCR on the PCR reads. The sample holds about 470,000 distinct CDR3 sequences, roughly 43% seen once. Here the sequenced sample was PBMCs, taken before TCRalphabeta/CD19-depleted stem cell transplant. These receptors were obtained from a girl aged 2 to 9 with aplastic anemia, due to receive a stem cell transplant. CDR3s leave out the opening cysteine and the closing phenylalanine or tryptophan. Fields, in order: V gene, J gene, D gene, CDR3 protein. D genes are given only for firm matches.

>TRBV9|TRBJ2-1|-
ASSYGLSSHDEQF
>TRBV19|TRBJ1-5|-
ASSITGTGAQPQH
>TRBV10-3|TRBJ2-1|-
AISESIGVYNEQF
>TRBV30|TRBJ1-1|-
AWIRGVTEAF
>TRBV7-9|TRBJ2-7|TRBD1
ASSSGQGGPYEQY
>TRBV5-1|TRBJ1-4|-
ASSLGSRVGTNEKLF
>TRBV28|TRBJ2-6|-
ASSDTFSGANVLT
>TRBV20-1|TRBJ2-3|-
SVRGNLVTDTQY
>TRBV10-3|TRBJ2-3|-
AITGRATDTQY
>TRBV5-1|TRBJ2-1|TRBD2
ASSASGGSNNEQF
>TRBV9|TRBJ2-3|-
VSSVEVPDTQY
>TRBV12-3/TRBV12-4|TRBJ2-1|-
ASSFTLINEQF
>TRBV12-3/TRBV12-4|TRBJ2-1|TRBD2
ASSLGLAVNNEQF
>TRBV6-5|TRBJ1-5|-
ASSSSLSPYSNQPQH
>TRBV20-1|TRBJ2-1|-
SASEASNSLDEQF
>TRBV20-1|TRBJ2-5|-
SAPNQVQETQY
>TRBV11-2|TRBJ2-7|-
ASSTITGSSYEQY
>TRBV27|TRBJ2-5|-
ASGPSSLLGTQY
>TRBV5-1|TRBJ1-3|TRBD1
ASSPGQGGGYTIY
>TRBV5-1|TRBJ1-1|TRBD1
ASASGTANTEAF
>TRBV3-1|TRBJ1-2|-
ASSQGTVNYGYT
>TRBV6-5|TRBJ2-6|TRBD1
ASSYGETGSSGGANVLT
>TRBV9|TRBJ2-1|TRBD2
ASSVNQAGVEQF
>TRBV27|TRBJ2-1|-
ASASSYNEQF
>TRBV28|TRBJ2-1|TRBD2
ASSLIPSGIFNDDEQF
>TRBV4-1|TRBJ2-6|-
ASSHPSAWGRNGANVLT
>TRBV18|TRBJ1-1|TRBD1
ASSPRETGGGRNTEAF
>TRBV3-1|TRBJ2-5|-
ASSQSMAVRY
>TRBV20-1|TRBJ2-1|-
SARDGPGYNEQF
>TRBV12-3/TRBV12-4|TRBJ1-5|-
ASSLVYQPQH
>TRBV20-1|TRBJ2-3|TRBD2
SAPRPSGTITDTLY
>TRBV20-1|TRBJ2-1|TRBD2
SAPLAGDYNEQF
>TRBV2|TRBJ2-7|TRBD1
ASSEDRGIYEQY
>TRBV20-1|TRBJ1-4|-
SARASDKVEKLF
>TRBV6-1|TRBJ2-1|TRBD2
ATWGGSGLHHEQF
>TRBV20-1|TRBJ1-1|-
SARDGTGTEAF
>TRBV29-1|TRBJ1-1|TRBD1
SVDLDRVLNTEAF
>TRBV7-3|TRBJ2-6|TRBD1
ASSPLGRGFFGANVLT
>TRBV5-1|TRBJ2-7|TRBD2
ASSLGASGRLYEQY
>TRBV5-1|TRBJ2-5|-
ASRTSGYQETQY
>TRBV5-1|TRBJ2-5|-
ASSHDRYQETQY
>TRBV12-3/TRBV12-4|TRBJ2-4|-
ASSLGGRLAKNIQY
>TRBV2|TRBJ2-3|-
ASIDDSQDTQY
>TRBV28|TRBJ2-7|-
ASILGSDGEQY
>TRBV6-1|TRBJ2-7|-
ASERGRGTYEQY
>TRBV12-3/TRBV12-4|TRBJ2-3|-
ASSWSRGWADTQY
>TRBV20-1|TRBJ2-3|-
SAGKTGGFTDTQY
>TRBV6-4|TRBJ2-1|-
ARRPLTGFEQF